The 4 T cell receptor beta chains below come from one sample, sequenced in a study of blood T cell repertoires in COVID-19. Sequenced by immunoSEQ multiplex PCR; TCRdb stores in-frame clones only, minus some. The table has about 210,000 clones, about four fifths seen once. The specimen sequenced was peripheral blood. All receptors derive from a woman aged 40 to 49 with active or convalescent COVID-19.

For the CDR3, the DNA is TGTGCCAGCAGCCAGGGGGGACAGGGTCGACACGAGCAGTACTTC. As protein: CASSQGGQGRHEQYF. The chain has TRBV7-9 and TRBJ2-7; 9 nucleotides align to TRBD1. Germline V CDR1 and CDR2: SEHNR, FQNEAQ (reference sequence). V lost 5 bases, J lost 5 bases, and 10 bases stayed unmatched. There are 15 residues in the CDR3. Full variable domain (outside the CDR3, taken from reference TRBV7-9 and TRBJ2-7): DTGVSQNPRHKITKRGQNVTFRCDPISEHNRLYWYRQTLGQGPEFLTYFQNEAQLEKSRLLSDRFSAERPKGSFSTLEIQRTEQGDSAMYLCASSQGGQGRHEQYFGPGTRLTVT.

V is TRBV30 and J is TRBJ1-4; 8 bases align to TRBD1. V lost 3 bases to trimming and J lost 5 bases; unmatched junction nucleotides: 8. The CDR3 has 15 residues. Germline V gene lookup returns CDR1 GTSNPN and CDR2 SVGIG (reference sequence). In DNA, the CDR3 is TGTGCCTGGAGCAGACAACAGGGGGGGAATGAAAAACTGTTTTTT. Encoded protein: CAWSRQQGGNEKLFF.

There are a few counts of this clone. V is TRBV9 and J is TRBJ1-2, with D uncertain. This CDR3 comprises 11 residues. V dropped 3 bases and J dropped 8 bases, with 8 bases sitting between them. CDR1 SGDLS and CDR2 YYNGEE come from the germline V gene. CDR3: CASSAAGGYTF. In nucleotides, the CDR3 is TGTGCCAGCAGCGCAGCCGGGGGCTACACCTTC.

CDR3 sequence reads: CASSLSTGGNSPLHF. In DNA form, the CDR3 reads TGTGCCAGCAGCCTATCCACAGGGGGGAATTCACCCCTCCACTTT. The chain carries TRBV2 and TRBJ1-6, with 8 bases fitting TRBD1. V trimming: 6 bases; J trimming: 7 bases; junction bases outside the gene matches: 8. The germline gives CDR1 SNHLY, CDR2 FYNNEI. This CDR3 spans 15 amino acids.